This T cell receptor beta chain originates from a study of CD8 T cells in ankylosing spondylitis. General study points: Fewer than ten highly homologous variants made up a TCR beta motif that seemed to typify ankylosing spondylitis blood.

This CDR3 spans 14 amino acids. V lost 2 bases and J 7 bases, leaving 14 bases between the germline ends. CDR1 MGHDK and CDR2 SYGVNS come from the germline V gene. TCRdb itself ran the 5' RACE reads through MiXCR, one entry per CDR3 protein. The sample lists around 150,000 distinct CDR3 sequences, roughly 6.6% seen once, with roughly 12% in the top ten. This clonotype appeared many times. Its target is unknown. Sample: blood, either unsorted or a sorted T cell fraction (not recorded which). The genes are TRBV25-1 and TRBJ2-5; D possibly uses TRBD1 or TRBD2 (5 bases each). The TCR comes from a female donor with ankylosing spondylitis or in good health (not recorded which). The CDR3 sequence: CASSEVVGTGTQYF. CDR3 bases: TGTGCCAGCAGTGAAGTCGTAGGGACGGGGACCCAGTACTTC.